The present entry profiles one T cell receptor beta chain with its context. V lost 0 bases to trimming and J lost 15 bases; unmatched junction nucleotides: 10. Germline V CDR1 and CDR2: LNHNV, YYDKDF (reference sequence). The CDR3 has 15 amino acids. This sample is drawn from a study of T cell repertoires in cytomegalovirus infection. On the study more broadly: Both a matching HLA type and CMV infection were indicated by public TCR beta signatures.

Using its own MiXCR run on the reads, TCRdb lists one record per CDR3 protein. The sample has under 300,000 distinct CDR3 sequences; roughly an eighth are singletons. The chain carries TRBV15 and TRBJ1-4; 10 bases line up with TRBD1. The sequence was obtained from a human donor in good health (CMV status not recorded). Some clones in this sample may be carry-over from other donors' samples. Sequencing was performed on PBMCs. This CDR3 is CATSRDGTGDRKVFF. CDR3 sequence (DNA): TGTGCCACCAGCAGAGATGGGACAGGGGACAGAAAGGTGTTTTTT.